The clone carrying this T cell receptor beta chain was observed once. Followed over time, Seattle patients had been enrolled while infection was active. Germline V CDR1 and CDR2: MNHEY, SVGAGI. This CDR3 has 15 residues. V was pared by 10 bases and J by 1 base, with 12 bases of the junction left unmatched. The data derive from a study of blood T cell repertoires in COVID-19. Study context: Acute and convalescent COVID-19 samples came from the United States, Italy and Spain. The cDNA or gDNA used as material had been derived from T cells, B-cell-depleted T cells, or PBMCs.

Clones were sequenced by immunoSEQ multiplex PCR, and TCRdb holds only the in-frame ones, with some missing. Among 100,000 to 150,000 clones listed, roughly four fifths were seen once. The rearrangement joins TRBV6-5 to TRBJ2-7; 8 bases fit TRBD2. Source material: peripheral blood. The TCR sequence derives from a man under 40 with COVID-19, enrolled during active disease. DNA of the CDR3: TGTGCCACCAAATCGGGACTAGGAATTTCCTACGAGCAGTACTTC. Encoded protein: CATKSGLGISYEQYF.